This entry lists 9 T cell receptor beta chains sequenced from one sample in a study of CD8 T cells in ankylosing spondylitis. MiXCR, applied by TCRdb to the 5' RACE reads, yields one record per CDR3 protein. The table records around 150,000 distinct CDR3 sequences, 10% to 12% of them present only once. Sequencing used blood, either unsorted or a sorted T cell fraction (not recorded which). These receptors all stem from a female donor with ankylosing spondylitis or in good health (not recorded which).

The sample holds many counts of this clonotype. V usage is TRBV7-9 and J usage is TRBJ1-1; D unclear. CDR3 length equals 13 residues. In germline, CDR1 is SEHNR, CDR2 FQNEAQ (reference sequence). V lost 3 bases and J 8 bases, leaving 13 bases between the germline ends. The CDR3 bases are TGTGCCAGCAGCTTTCTTAATGGGCAAGAAGCTTTCTTT. It specifies CASSFLNGQEAFF. The full variable domain, rest sourced from reference TRBV7-9 and TRBJ1-1, is DTGVSQNPRHKITKRGQNVTFRCDPISEHNRLYWYRQTLGQGPEFLTYFQNEAQLEKSRLLSDRFSAERPKGSFSTLEIQRTEQGDSAMYLCASSFLNGQEAFFGQGTRLTVV.

This clonotype appeared many times. V and J are TRBV3-1 and TRBJ1-6; 7 positions match TRBD1. The CDR3 is made up of 15 amino acids. V lost 5 bases and J lost 6; bases outside the gene matches: 7. From germline, CDR1 is LGHDT and CDR2 YNNKEL (reference sequence). CDR3 loop: CASSNPGTVNSPLHF. CDR3 sequence (DNA): TGTGCCAGCAGCAACCCCGGGACAGTTAATTCACCCCTCCACTTT.

This clonotype was counted many times. V usage is TRBV7-8 and J usage is TRBJ2-2, with unresolved D. This CDR3 has 14 residues. Trimming shortened V by 0 bases and J by 3 bases, and 5 bases separated the two germline ends. Germline values: CDR1 SGHVS, CDR2 FQNEAQ. The CDR3 DNA reads TGTGCCAGCAGCTTAGCCCAGTACACCGGGGAGCTGTTTTTT. It translates to CASSLAQYTGELFF.

This clonotype was counted many times. The V call is TRBV13, the J call TRBJ2-3; D call uncertain. V lost 3 bases to trimming and J lost 3 bases, with 10 bases between them. The CDR3 contains 14 residues. Germline assignment: CDR1 PRHDT and CDR2 FYEKMQ (reference sequence). The DNA for the CDR3 is TGTGCCAGCAGCTTCACCGGATCTACAGATACGCAGTATTTT. This gives the protein CASSFTGSTDTQYF.

This clonotype was counted many times. The rearrangement links TRBV12-3 or TRBV12-4 to TRBJ1-6; TRBD1 matches 7 bases. The ends lost 3 bases at V and 9 bases at J; junction bases unmatched: 11. This CDR3 contains 16 residues. This chain's CDR3 is CASSLFGTALGSPLHF. CDR3 DNA sequence: TGTGCCAGCAGTTTGTTCGGGACAGCCCTGGGTTCACCCCTCCACTTT.

This clonotype came up many times. V usage is TRBV3-1 and J usage is TRBJ1-3, with D maybe TRBD1 (6 bases). Germline V gives CDR1 LGHDT, CDR2 YNNKEL (reference sequence). The V gene lost 4 bases and the J gene lost 0 bases, with 10 bases spanning the gap. The CDR3 extends over 15 amino acids. The CDR3 nucleotides read TGTGCCAGCAGCCCTTTGGACAGCTCTGGAAACACCATATATTTT. Amino acid sequence: CASSPLDSSGNTIYF.

This clonotype was detected ten times or more. The chain couples TRBV27 to TRBJ2-4; 8 bases are shared with TRBD1. The CDR3 runs to 17 residues. Unmatched junction bases numbered 8, after V lost 4 bases and J lost 0 bases. Germline CDR1 reads MNHEY; CDR2 reads SMNVEV (reference sequence). This CDR3 reads CASSYGQGLLAKNIQYF. The CDR3 bases are TGTGCCAGCAGTTACGGACAGGGCCTTTTAGCCAAAAACATTCAGTACTTC.

This clonotype was counted at least ten times. The chain uses TRBV15 and TRBJ1-3, with no clear D. V was clipped by 0 bases and J by 4 bases, with 13 bases between them. This CDR3 contains 16 residues. The germline CDR1 and CDR2 sequences are LNHNV and YYDKDF (reference sequence). The DNA for the CDR3 is TGTGCCACCAGCAGAGATGACGCCGGGATGGGAAACACCATATATTTT. Its protein is CATSRDDAGMGNTIYF. The variable domain in full, completed from reference TRBV15 and TRBJ1-3, reads DAMVIQNPRYQVTQFGKPVTLSCSQTLNHNVMYWYQQKSSQAPKLLFHYYDKDFNNEADTPDNFQSRRPNTSFCFLDIRSPGLGDTAMYLCATSRDDAGMGNTIYFGEGSWLTVV.

At least ten counts were recorded for this clonotype. The V call is TRBV7-9, the J call TRBJ1-3, with TRBD1 matching 12 bases. This CDR3 is 15 amino acids long. With V trimmed by 4 bases and J by 7 bases, 5 bases remained unmatched. Germline V lookup: CDR1 SEHNR, CDR2 FQNEAQ (reference sequence). The CDR3 DNA reads TGTGCCAGCAGCTCGGGACAGGGGGCGAGGAACACCATATATTTT. This sequence encodes CASSSGQGARNTIYF.